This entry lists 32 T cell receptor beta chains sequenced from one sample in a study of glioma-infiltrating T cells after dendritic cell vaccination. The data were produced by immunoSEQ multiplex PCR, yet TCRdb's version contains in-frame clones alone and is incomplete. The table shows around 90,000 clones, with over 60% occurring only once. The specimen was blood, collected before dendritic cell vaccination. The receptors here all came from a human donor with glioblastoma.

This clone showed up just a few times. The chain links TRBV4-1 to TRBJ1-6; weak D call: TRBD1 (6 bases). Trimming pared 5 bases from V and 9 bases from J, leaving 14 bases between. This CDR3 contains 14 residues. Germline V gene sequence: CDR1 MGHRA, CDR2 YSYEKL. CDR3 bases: TGCGCCAGCAGCTCGGACAGATATGGTTCACCCCTCCACTTT. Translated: CASSSDRYGSPLHF.

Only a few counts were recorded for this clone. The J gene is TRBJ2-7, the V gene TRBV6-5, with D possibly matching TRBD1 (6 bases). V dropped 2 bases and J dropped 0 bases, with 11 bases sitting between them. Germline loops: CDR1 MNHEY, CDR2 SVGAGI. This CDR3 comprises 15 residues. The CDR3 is CASSYAAGDSYEQYF. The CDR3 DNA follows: TGTGCCAGCAGTTACGCGGCAGGGGACTCCTACGAGCAGTACTTC.

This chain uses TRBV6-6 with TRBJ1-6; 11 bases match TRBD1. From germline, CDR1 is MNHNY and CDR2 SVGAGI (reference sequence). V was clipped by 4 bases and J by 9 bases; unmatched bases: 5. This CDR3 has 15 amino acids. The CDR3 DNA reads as TGTGCCAGCAGTTCCCAGGGACAGGGGGGTTCACCCCTCCACTTT. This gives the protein CASSSQGQGGSPLHF.

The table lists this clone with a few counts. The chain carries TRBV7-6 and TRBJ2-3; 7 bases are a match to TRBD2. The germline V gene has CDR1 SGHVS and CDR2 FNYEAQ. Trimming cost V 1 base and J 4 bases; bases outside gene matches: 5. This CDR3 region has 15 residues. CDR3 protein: CASSLGGRASDTQYF. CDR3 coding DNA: TGTGCCAGCAGCTTAGGTGGGAGGGCCTCAGATACGCAGTATTTT. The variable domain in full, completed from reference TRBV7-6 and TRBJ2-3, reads GAGVSQSPRYKVTKRGQDVALRCDPISGHVSLYWYRQALGQGPEFLTYFNYEAQQDKSGLPNDRFSAERPEGSISTLTIQRTEQRDSAMYRCASSLGGRASDTQYFGPGTRLTVL.

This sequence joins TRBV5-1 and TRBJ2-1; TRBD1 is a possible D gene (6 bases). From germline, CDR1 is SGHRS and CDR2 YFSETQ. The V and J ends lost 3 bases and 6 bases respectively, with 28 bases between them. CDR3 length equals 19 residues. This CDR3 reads CASSWATDRSRASSNEQFF. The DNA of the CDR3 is TGCGCCAGCAGCTGGGCTACTGACAGGTCCCGGGCCTCATCCAATGAGCAGTTCTTC.

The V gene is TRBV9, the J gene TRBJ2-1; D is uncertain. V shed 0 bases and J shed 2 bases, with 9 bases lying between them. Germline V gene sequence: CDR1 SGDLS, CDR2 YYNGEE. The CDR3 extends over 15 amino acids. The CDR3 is CASSVVGDPYNEQFF. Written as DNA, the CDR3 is TGTGCCAGCAGCGTAGTTGGAGACCCCTACAATGAGCAGTTCTTC.

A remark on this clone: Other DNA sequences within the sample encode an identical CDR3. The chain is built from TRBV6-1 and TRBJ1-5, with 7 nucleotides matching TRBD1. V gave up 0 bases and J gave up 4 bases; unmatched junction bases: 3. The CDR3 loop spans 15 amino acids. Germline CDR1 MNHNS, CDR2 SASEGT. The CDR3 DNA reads TGTGCCAGCAGTGAAGCCGGGACAGCAAATCAGCCCCAGCATTTT. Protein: CASSEAGTANQPQHF.

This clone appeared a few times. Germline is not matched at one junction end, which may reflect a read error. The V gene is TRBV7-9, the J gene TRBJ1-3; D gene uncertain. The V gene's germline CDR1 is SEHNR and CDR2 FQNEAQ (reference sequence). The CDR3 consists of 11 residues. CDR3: CASSLLGLVGF. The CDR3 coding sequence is TGTGCCAGCAGCTTACTCGGGTTGGTTGGTTTT.

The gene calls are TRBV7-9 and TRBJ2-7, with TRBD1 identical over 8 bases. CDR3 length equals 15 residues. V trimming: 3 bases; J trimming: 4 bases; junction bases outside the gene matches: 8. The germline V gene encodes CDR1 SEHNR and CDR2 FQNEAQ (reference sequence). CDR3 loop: CASSFLQGASYEQYF. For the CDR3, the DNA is TGTGCCAGCAGCTTCTTGCAGGGGGCCAGTTACGAGCAGTACTTC.

Written as DNA, the CDR3 is TGTGCCAGCAGCAAGGGGGGGACGGCTAATGAAAAACTGTTTTTT. Protein: CASSKGGTANEKLFF. This chain links TRBV6-6 with TRBJ1-4; D possibly corresponds to TRBD1 (6 bases). The CDR3 is made up of 15 amino acids. Per germline, CDR1 MNHNY and CDR2 SVGAGI (reference sequence). Deletions cut 6 bases from V and 3 bases from J, with 14 bases between.

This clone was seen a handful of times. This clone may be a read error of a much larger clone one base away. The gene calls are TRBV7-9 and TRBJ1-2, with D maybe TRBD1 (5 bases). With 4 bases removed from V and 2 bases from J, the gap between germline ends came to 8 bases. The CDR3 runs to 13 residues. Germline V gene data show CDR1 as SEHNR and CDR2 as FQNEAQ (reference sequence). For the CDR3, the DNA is TGTGCCAGCAGCTCGGACAAAAACTATGGCTACACCTTC. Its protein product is CASSSDKNYGYTF.

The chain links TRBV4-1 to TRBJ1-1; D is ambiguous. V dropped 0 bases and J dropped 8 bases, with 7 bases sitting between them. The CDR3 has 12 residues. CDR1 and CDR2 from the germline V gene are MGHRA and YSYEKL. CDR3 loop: CASSQDRREAFF. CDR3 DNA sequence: TGCGCCAGCAGCCAAGATAGGAGGGAAGCTTTCTTT.

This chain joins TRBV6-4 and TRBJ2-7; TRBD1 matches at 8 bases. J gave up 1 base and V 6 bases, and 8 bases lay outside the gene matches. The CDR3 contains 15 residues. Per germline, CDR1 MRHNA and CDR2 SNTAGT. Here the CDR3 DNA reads TGTGCCAGCAGCGATCCGGGACAGGCTTCCTACGAGCAGTACTTC. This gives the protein CASSDPGQASYEQYF.

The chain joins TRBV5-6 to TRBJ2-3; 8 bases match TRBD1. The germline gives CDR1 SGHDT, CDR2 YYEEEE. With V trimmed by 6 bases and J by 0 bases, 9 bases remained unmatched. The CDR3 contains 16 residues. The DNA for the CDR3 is TGTGCCAGCAAACCTCCTGGACAGGGAAGCACAGATACGCAGTATTTT. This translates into CASKPPGQGSTDTQYF.

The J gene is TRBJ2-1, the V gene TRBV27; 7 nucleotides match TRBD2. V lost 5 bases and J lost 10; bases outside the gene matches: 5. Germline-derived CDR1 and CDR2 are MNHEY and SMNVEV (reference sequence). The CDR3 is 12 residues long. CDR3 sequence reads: CASSKPGLEQFF. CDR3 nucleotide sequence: TGTGCCAGCAGTAAACCGGGACTAGAGCAGTTCTTC.

CDR3 sequence (DNA): TGTGCCACCAAACAACAGGGTAGGGGCCGTTGGGGGGCTTTCTTT. Protein: CATKQQGRGRWGAFF. V and J are TRBV27 and TRBJ1-1; D perhaps matches TRBD1 (6 bases). Trimming took off 10 bases at V and 11 bases at J, with 29 bases between the two ends. The CDR3 totals 15 residues. Looked up from germline, CDR1 is MNHEY and CDR2 is SMNVEV (reference sequence).

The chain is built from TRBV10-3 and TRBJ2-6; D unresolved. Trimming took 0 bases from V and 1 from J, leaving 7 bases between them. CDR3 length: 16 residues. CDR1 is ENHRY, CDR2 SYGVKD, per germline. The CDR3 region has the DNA TGTGCCATCAGTGAGTCTAGAGTATCTGGGGCCAACGTCCTGACTTTC. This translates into CAISESRVSGANVLTF.

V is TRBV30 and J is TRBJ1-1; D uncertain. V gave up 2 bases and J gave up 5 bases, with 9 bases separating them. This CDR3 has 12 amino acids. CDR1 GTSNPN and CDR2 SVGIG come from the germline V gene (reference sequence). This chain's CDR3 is CAWSPGLTEAFF. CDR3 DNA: TGTGCCTGGAGTCCGGGGTTGACTGAAGCTTTCTTT. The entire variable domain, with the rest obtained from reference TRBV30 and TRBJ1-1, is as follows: SQTIHQWPATLVQPVGSPLSLECTVEGTSNPNLYWYRQAAGRGLQLLFYSVGIGQISSEVPQNLSASRPQDRQFILSSKKLLLSDSGFYLCAWSPGLTEAFFGQGTRLTVV.

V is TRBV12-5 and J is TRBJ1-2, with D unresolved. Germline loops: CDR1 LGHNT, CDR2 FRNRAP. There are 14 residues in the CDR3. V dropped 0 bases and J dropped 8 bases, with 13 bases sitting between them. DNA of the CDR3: TGTGCTAGTGGTTTGGTGAAGGGAGGCGGGGGCTACACCTTC. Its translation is CASGLVKGGGGYTF.

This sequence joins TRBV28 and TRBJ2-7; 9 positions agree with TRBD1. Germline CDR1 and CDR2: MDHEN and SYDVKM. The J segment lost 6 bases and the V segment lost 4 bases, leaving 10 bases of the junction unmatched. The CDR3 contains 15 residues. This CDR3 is CASSYSLGQGAEQYF. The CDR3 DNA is TGTGCCAGCAGTTACTCTCTGGGACAGGGTGCCGAGCAGTACTTC.

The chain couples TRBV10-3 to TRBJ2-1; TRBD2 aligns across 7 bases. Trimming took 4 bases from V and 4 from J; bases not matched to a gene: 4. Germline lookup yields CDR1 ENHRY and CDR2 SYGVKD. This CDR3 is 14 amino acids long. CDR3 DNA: TGTGCCATCAGTGGTCTAGCGGATTACAATGAGCAGTTCTTC. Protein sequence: CAISGLADYNEQFF.

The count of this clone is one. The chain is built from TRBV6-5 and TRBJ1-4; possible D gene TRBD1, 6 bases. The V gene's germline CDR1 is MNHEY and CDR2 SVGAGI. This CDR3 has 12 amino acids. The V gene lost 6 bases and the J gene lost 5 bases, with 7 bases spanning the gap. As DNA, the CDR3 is TGTGCCAGCAGCGGGACAAATGAAAAACTGTTTTTT. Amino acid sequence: CASSGTNEKLFF.

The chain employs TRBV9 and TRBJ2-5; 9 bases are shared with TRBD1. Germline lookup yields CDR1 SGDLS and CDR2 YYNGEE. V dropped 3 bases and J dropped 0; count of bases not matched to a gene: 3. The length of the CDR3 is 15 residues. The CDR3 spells CASSAGDRDQETQYF. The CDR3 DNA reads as TGTGCCAGCAGCGCGGGGGACAGGGACCAAGAGACCCAGTACTTC.

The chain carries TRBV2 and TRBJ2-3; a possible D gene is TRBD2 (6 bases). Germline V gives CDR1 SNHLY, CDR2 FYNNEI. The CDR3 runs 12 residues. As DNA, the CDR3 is TGTGCGACGGGGGATAGCACAGATACGCAGTATTTT. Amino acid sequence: CATGDSTDTQYF.

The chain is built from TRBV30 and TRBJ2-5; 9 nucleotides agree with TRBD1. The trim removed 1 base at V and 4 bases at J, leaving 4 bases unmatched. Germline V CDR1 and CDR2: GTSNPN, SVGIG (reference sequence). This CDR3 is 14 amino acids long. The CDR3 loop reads CAWSADRGGETQYF. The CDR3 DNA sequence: TGTGCCTGGAGTGCGGACAGGGGTGGAGAGACCCAGTACTTC. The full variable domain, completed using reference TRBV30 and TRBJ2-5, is SQTIHQWPATLVQPVGSPLSLECTVEGTSNPNLYWYRQAAGRGLQLLFYSVGIGQISSEVPQNLSASRPQDRQFILSSKKLLLSDSGFYLCAWSADRGGETQYFGPGTRLLVL.

The CDR3: CASSIGGLAKYEQYF. CDR3 bases: TGTGCCAGTAGTATAGGAGGACTGGCAAAATACGAGCAGTACTTC. This rearrangement joins TRBV19 to TRBJ2-7, with D possibly matching TRBD2 (5 bases). This CDR3 spans 15 amino acids. The germline V gene encodes CDR1 LNHDA and CDR2 SQIVND (reference sequence). The V gene lost 1 base and the J gene lost 4 bases, with 14 bases spanning the gap.

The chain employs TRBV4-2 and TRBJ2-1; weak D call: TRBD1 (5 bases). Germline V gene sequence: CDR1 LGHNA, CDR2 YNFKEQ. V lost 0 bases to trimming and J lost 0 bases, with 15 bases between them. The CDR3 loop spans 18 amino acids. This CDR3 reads CASSQEGSTGHSYNEQFF. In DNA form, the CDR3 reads TGTGCCAGCAGCCAAGAGGGTTCAACAGGCCACTCCTACAATGAGCAGTTCTTC.

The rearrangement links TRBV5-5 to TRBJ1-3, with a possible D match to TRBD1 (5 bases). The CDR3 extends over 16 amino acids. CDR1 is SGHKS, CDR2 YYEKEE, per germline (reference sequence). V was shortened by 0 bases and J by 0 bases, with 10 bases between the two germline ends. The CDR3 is CASSLGQSHSGNTIYF. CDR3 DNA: TGTGCCAGCAGCTTGGGACAGAGTCACTCTGGAAACACCATATATTTT. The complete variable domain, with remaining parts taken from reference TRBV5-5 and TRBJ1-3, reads DAGVTQSPTHLIKTRGQQVTLRCSPISGHKSVSWYQQVLGQGPQFIFQYYEKEERGRGNFPDRFSARQFPNYSSELNVNALLLGDSALYLCASSLGQSHSGNTIYFGEGSWLTVV.

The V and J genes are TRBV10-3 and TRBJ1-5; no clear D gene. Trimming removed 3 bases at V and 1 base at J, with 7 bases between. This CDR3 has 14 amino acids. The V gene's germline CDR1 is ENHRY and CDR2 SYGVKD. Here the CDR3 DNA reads TGTGCCATCAGTGATCGAGGAAGCAATCAGCCCCAGCATTTT. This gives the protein CAISDRGSNQPQHF.

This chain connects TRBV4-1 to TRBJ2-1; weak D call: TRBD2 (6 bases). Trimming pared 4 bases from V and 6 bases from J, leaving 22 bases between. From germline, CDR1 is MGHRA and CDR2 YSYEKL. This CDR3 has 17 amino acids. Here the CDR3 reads CASSLLSPGSHLNEQFF. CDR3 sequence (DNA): TGCGCCAGCAGCCTCCTAAGCCCCGGGAGCCACCTCAATGAGCAGTTCTTC.

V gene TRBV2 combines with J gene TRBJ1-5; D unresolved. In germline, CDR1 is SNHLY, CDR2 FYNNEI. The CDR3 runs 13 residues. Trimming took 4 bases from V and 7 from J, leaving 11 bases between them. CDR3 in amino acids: CASSVKQTQPQHF. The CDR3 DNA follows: TGTGCCAGCAGTGTAAAACAAACCCAGCCCCAGCATTTT. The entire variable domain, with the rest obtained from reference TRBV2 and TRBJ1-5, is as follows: EPEVTQTPSHQVTQMGQEVILRCVPISNHLYFYWYRQILGQKVEFLVSFYNNEISEKSEIFDDQFSVERPDGSNFTLKIRSTKLEDSAMYFCASSVKQTQPQHFGDGTRLSIL.

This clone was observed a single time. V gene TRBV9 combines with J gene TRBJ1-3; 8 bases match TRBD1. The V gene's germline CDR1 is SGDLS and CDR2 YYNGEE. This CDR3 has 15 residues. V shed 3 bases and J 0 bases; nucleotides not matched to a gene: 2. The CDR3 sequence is CASSAGQASGNTIYF. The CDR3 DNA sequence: TGTGCCAGCAGCGCGGGACAGGCCTCTGGAAACACCATATATTTT.